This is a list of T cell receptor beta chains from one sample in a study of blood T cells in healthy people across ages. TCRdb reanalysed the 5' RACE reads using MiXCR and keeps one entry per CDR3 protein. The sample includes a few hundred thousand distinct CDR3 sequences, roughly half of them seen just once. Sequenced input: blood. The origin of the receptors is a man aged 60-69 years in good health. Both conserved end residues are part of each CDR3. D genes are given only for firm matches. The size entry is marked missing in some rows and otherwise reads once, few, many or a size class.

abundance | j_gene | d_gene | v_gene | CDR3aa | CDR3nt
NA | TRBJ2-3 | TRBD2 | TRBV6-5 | CASRTTSGTWTDTQYF | TGTGCCAGCAGGACAACTAGCGGGACGTGGACAGATACGCAGTATTTT
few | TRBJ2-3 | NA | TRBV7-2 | CASSLFSDTQYF | TGTGCCAGCAGCTTATTTTCAGATACGCAGTATTTT
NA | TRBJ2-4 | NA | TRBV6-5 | CASSRDGLAKNIQYF | TGTGCCAGCAGCCGGGACGGCTTAGCCAAAAACATTCAGTACTTC
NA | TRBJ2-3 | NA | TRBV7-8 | CASSLAWPQYF | TGTGCCAGCAGCTTAGCGTGGCCTCAGTATTTT
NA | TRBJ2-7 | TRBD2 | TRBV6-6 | CASSKGLDRYNEQYF | TGTGCCAGCAGTAAGGGACTAGATCGATACAATGAGCAGTACTTC
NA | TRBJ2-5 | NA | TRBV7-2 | CASSLEVEQYF | TGTGCCAGCAGCTTAGAGGTTGAGCAGTACTTC
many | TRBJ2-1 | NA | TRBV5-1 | CASSLVRSSYNEQFF | TGTGCCAGCAGCCTCGTCAGGAGCTCCTACAATGAGCAGTTCTTC
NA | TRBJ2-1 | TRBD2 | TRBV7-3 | CASSPKTSGNNEQFF | TGTGCCAGCAGCCCAAAGACTAGCGGGAATAATGAGCAGTTCTTC
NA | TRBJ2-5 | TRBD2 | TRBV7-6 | CASSFSTSAQETQYF | TGTGCCAGCAGCTTCTCCACTAGCGCGCAAGAGACCCAGTACTTC
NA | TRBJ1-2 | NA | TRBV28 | CASSPSWDYGYTF | TGTGCCAGCAGTCCATCGTGGGACTATGGCTACACCTTC
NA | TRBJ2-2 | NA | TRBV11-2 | CASSLLRQLNTGELFF | TGTGCCAGCAGCTTATTGAGACAGCTGAACACCGGGGAGCTGTTTTTT
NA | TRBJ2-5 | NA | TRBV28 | CASSLGPGGAQETQYF | TGTGCCAGCAGTTTAGGCCCCGGTGGGGCCCAAGAGACCCAGTACTTC
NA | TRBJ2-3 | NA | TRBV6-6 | CASSYDGPLGGPDTQYF | TGTGCCAGCAGTTACGATGGACCCCTCGGGGGTCCTGATACGCAGTATTTT
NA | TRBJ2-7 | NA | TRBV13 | CASSLGLGETYEQYF | TGTGCCAGCAGCTTAGGTCTGGGGGAAACCTACGAGCAGTACTTC
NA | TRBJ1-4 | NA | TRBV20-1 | CSARDMVLGNEKLFF | TGCAGTGCTAGAGATATGGTACTGGGGAATGAAAAACTGTTTTTT
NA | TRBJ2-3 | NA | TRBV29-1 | CSVESRDTQYF | TGCAGCGTTGAATCGCGAGATACGCAGTATTTT
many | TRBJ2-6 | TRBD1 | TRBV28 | CASSSRQGAASSGANVLTF | TGTGCCAGCAGTTCCCGACAGGGGGCTGCTTCATCTGGGGCCAACGTCCTGACTTTC
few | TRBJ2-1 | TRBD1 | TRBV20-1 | CSAPETGANEQFF | TGCAGTGCGCCCGAGACAGGGGCGAATGAGCAGTTCTTC
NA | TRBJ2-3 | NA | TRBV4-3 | CASSPWRDGAGSTDTQYF | TGCGCCAGCAGCCCGTGGCGGGATGGGGCGGGGAGCACAGATACGCAGTATTTT
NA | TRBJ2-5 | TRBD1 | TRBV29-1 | CSVAGAGGWETQYF | TGCAGCGTTGCAGGGGCAGGGGGCTGGGAGACCCAGTACTTC
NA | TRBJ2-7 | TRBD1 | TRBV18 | CASSPIPGQSSSYEQYF | TGTGCCAGCTCACCGATCCCGGGACAGTCATCCTCCTACGAGCAGTACTTC
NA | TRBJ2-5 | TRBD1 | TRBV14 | CASSPWLPGQGFVGQTQYF | TGTGCCAGCAGCCCCTGGCTGCCGGGACAGGGGTTCGTCGGACAGACCCAGTACTTC
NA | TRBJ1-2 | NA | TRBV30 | CAWNYRVDYGYTF | TGTGCCTGGAATTACAGGGTTGACTATGGCTACACCTTC
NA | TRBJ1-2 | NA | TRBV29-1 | CSVVSPASYGYTF | TGCAGCGTTGTAAGTCCTGCGTCCTATGGCTACACCTTC
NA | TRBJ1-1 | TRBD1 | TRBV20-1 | CSATGTGRSPFTEAFF | TGCAGTGCTACGGGGACAGGCAGGTCCCCCTTCACTGAAGCTTTCTTT
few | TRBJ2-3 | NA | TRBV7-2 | CASSLHRAQYF | TGTGCCAGCAGCTTACATCGTGCGCAGTATTTT
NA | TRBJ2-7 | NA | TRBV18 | CASTPTQDSYEQYF | TGTGCCAGCACCCCGACCCAAGACTCCTACGAGCAGTACTTC
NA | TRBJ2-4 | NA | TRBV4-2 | CASSLDGGLLTGEQYF | TGTGCCAGCAGCCTCGATGGCGGTCTCCTGACGGGTGAGCAGTACTTC
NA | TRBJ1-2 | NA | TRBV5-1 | CASSVESLYGYTF | TGCGCCAGCAGCGTGGAGTCCCTCTATGGCTACACCTTC
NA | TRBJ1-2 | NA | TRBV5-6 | CASSTGQPYGYTF | TGTGCCAGCAGCACCGGACAGCCCTATGGCTACACCTTC
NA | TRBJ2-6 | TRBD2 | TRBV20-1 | CSASPGRASGANVLTF | TGCAGTGCTAGCCCGGGGAGGGCATCTGGGGCCAACGTCCTGACTTTC
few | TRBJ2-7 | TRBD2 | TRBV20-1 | CSAVLGGLVGEQYF | TGCAGTGCTGTACTAGGGGGACTAGTGGGAGAGCAGTACTTC
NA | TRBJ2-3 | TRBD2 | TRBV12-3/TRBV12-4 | CASSSSGTKQYF | TGTGCCAGCAGTAGCTCCGGGACTAAACAGTATTTT
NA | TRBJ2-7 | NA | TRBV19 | CASSSSGPNYEQYF | TGTGCCAGTAGTTCATCGGGCCCTAATTACGAGCAGTACTTC
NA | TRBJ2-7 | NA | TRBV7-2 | CASSLEPSSYEQYF | TGTGCCAGCAGCTTAGAACCTAGCTCCTACGAGCAGTACTTC
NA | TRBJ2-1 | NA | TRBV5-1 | CASSWGDGDNEQFF | TGCGCCAGCAGCTGGGGGGACGGGGACAATGAGCAGTTCTTC
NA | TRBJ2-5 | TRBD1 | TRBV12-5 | CASGSDRGGRETQYF | TGTGCTAGTGGTTCCGACAGGGGTGGTCGCGAGACCCAGTACTTC
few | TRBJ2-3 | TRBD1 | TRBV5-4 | CASSRGGQGSTDTQYF | TGTGCCAGCAGCCGCGGGGGACAGGGAAGTACAGATACGCAGTATTTT
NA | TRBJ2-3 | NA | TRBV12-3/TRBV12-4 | CASTLGRGLGTQYF | TGTGCCAGCACCCTCGGCCGGGGGCTTGGTACGCAGTATTTT
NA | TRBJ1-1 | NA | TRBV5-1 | CASSLRGSLGTEAFF | TGCGCCAGCAGCTTGAGAGGTAGTCTTGGCACTGAAGCTTTCTTT
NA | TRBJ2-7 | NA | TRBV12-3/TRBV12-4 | CASSPPGALREQYF | TGTGCCAGCAGTCCCCCGGGTGCCCTTAGAGAGCAGTACTTC
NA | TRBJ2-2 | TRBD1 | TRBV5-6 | CASSSAFPPISEQGDRELFF | TGTGCCAGCAGCTCGGCGTTCCCACCCATAAGCGAACAGGGGGACCGGGAGCTGTTTTTT
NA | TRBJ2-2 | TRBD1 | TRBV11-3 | CASSQGQGANTGELFF | TGTGCCAGCAGCCAGGGACAGGGGGCGAACACCGGGGAGCTGTTTTTT
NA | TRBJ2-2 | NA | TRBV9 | CASSVASGNTGELFF | TGTGCCAGCAGCGTAGCGTCAGGTAACACCGGGGAGCTGTTTTTT
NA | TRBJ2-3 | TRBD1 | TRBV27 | CASSPVPGQGNTDTQYF | TGTGCCAGCAGTCCTGTCCCGGGACAGGGCAACACAGATACGCAGTATTTT
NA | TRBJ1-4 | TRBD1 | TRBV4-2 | CASSLTGTGAVDEKLFF | TGTGCCAGCAGCCTGACCGGGACAGGGGCGGTGGATGAAAAACTGTTTTTT
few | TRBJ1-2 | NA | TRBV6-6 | CASSPPGGHYGYTF | TGTGCCAGCAGTCCCCCGGGGGGGCACTATGGCTACACCTTC
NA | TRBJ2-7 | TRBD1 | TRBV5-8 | CASSLGTGIDEQYF | TGTGCCAGCAGCTTGGGGACAGGCATTGACGAGCAGTACTTC
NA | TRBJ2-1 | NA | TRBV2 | CASSEAKELVGEQFF | TGTGCCAGCAGTGAAGCTAAGGAACTAGTTGGTGAGCAGTTCTTC
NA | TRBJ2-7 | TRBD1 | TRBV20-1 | CSARDRDRGTYEQYF | TGCAGTGCTAGAGATAGGGACAGGGGGACGTACGAGCAGTACTTC
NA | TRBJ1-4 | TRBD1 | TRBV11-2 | CASSDPGRGLTNEKLFF | TGTGCCAGCAGCGACCCGGGGAGGGGGCTGACTAATGAAAAACTGTTTTTT
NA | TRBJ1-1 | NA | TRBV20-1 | CSAEWIEAFF | TGCAGTGCTGAATGGATTGAAGCTTTCTTT
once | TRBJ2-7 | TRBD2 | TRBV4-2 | CASSPSGGSSYNEQYF | TGTGCCAGCAGCCCGAGCGGGGGTAGCTCCTACAATGAGCAGTACTTC
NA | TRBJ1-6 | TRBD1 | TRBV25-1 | CASRTGGGSPLHF | TGTGCCAGCAGGACAGGGGGCGGTTCACCCCTCCACTTT
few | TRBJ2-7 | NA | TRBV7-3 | CASSLRHTYEQYF | TGTGCCAGCAGCTTAAGACACACCTACGAGCAGTACTTC
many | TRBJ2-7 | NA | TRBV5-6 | CASSFTTQGGHEQYF | TGTGCCAGCAGTTTCACCACTCAGGGGGGACACGAGCAGTACTTC
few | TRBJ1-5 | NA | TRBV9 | CASSVGGTHNQPQHF | TGTGCCAGCAGCGTCGGAGGAACGCACAATCAGCCCCAGCATTTT
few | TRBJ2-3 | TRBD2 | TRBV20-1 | CSADLSGAGGSDTQYF | TGCAGTGCCGACCTGTCGGGGGCGGGAGGGTCAGATACGCAGTATTTT
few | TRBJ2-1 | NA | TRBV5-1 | CASSLAGADNEQFF | TGCGCCAGCAGCTTGGCCGGGGCGGACAATGAGCAGTTCTTC